Listed below are T cell receptor beta chains from one sample, sequenced in a study of cytomegalovirus exposure and HLA in healthy donors. Using immunoSEQ multiplex PCR, the repertoire was profiled, and TCRdb retains in-frame clones only, with some absent. Of approximately 110,000 clones listed, roughly four fifths were seen once; the top ten hold 1.5% to 2.5%. The specimen was PBMCs. These receptors all come from a man aged 45-65 years in good health and CMV-seronegative. The CDR3 runs from the conserved cysteine through the conserved F or W. The order of the fields is CDR3 DNA, CDR3 protein, J gene, D gene, clone size, V gene. D genes are given only for firm matches. The listing skips clone size in some rows; elsewhere it reads once, few, many or a size class.

CDR3nt: TGTGCCAGCAGCCAAGCCCCCCCGGGGCTAGCGGGGGGTCCAAAAAGCTCCTACAATGAGCAGTTCTTC; CDR3aa: CASSQAPPGLAGGPKSSYNEQFF; j_gene: TRBJ2-1; d_gene: TRBD2; abundance: .; v_gene: TRBV14
CDR3nt: TGTGCCAGCAGTCAAACTAGGGTTGATACGCAGTATTTT; CDR3aa: CASSQTRVDTQYF; j_gene: TRBJ2-3; d_gene: .; abundance: .; v_gene: TRBV6-1
CDR3nt: TGTGCCAGCAGCTCGGGACTATATGCCGCGGGAGAGACCCAGTACTTC; CDR3aa: CASSSGLYAAGETQYF; j_gene: TRBJ2-5; d_gene: TRBD2; abundance: .; v_gene: TRBV7-2
CDR3nt: TGTGCCAGCAGCCCGGGATACTATGGCTACACCTTC; CDR3aa: CASSPGYYGYTF; j_gene: TRBJ1-2; d_gene: .; abundance: .; v_gene: TRBV7-2
CDR3nt: TGTGCCAGCAGCTTAGGTTTGGGGGGGGGCGTGAACACTGAAGCTTTCTTT; CDR3aa: CASSLGLGGGVNTEAFF; j_gene: TRBJ1-1; d_gene: .; abundance: few; v_gene: TRBV11-2
CDR3nt: TGTGCCAGCAGCGTTCCCGGACAGGGGGGTGACTATGGCTACACCTTC; CDR3aa: CASSVPGQGGDYGYTF; j_gene: TRBJ1-2; d_gene: TRBD1; abundance: .; v_gene: TRBV9
CDR3nt: TGTGCCATCAGTGAAGGACAGGGGCCTGAAGCTTTCTTT; CDR3aa: CAISEGQGPEAFF; j_gene: TRBJ1-1; d_gene: TRBD1; abundance: .; v_gene: TRBV10-3
CDR3nt: TGTGCCAGTACGAAGTTCTGGGACTCTAACTATGGCTACACCTTC; CDR3aa: CASTKFWDSNYGYTF; j_gene: TRBJ1-2; d_gene: .; abundance: .; v_gene: TRBV19
CDR3nt: TGTGCCAGCAGCTTAAGTCACCGGCGGAACGAGCAGTACTTC; CDR3aa: CASSLSHRRNEQYF; j_gene: TRBJ2-7; d_gene: .; abundance: .; v_gene: TRBV7-8
CDR3nt: TGTGCCAGCCTTACCCCGGGAACCGGGGAGCTGTTTTTT; CDR3aa: CASLTPGTGELFF; j_gene: TRBJ2-2; d_gene: .; abundance: .; v_gene: TRBV6-5
CDR3nt: TGTGCTAGTAGCAGGGGCACGGCGGAGACCCAGTACTTC; CDR3aa: CASSRGTAETQYF; j_gene: TRBJ2-5; d_gene: .; abundance: .; v_gene: TRBV12-5
CDR3nt: TGTGCCAGCAGTGAAAAGGTGGCGGGACAGGGGCACAATGAGCAGTTCTTC; CDR3aa: CASSEKVAGQGHNEQFF; j_gene: TRBJ2-1; d_gene: TRBD1; abundance: .; v_gene: TRBV6-1
CDR3nt: TGTGCCAGCAGCAGACCCCGGGGGAACACTGAAGCTTTCTTT; CDR3aa: CASSRPRGNTEAFF; j_gene: TRBJ1-1; d_gene: .; abundance: .; v_gene: TRBV7-9
CDR3nt: TGTGCCAGCAGATATCGGACAGGCTCTATTGGCTACACCTTC; CDR3aa: CASRYRTGSIGYTF; j_gene: TRBJ1-2; d_gene: TRBD1; abundance: once; v_gene: TRBV5-6
CDR3nt: TGTGCCAGCTCCCTAAACAGCCCTATAATTAACACAGATACGCAGTATTTT; CDR3aa: CASSLNSPIINTDTQYF; j_gene: TRBJ2-3; d_gene: .; abundance: few; v_gene: TRBV18
CDR3nt: TGTGCCAGCAGCCTCTCAGCTGGATGGGGCAATTCACCCCTCCACTTT; CDR3aa: CASSLSAGWGNSPLHF; j_gene: TRBJ1-6; d_gene: .; abundance: .; v_gene: TRBV7-6
CDR3nt: TGTGCCAGTAGTATAGGTGGAGCGGGGGACCCGGGTGCCCAGTACTTC; CDR3aa: CASSIGGAGDPGAQYF; j_gene: TRBJ2-5; d_gene: TRBD2; abundance: once; v_gene: TRBV19
CDR3nt: TGTGCCAGCAGCGTAGGCCTGGGGCAGGTTAATGAAAAACTGTTTTTT; CDR3aa: CASSVGLGQVNEKLFF; j_gene: TRBJ1-4; d_gene: .; abundance: .; v_gene: TRBV9
CDR3nt: TGCGCCAGCACCACAGGACAGGGGAACACTGAAGCTTTCTTT; CDR3aa: CASTTGQGNTEAFF; j_gene: TRBJ1-1; d_gene: TRBD1; abundance: few; v_gene: TRBV10-2
CDR3nt: TGTGCCACCAGCAGAGAGCCAGATAGCAATCAGCCCCAGCATTTT; CDR3aa: CATSREPDSNQPQHF; j_gene: TRBJ1-5; d_gene: .; abundance: .; v_gene: TRBV15
CDR3nt: TGTGCCAGCACCGGGGTGGCACAAGCGAGCACAGATACGCAGTATTTT; CDR3aa: CASTGVAQASTDTQYF; j_gene: TRBJ2-3; d_gene: .; abundance: .; v_gene: TRBV5-4
CDR3nt: TGTGCCAGCAGACCGGGACTAGCTGTTTCTGGGGCCAACGTCCTGACTTTC; CDR3aa: CASRPGLAVSGANVLTF; j_gene: TRBJ2-6; d_gene: TRBD2; abundance: .; v_gene: TRBV2